Following are 31 T cell receptor beta chains from one sample sequenced in a study of circulating and synovial CD4+ cells in juvenile arthritis. Produced via immunoSEQ multiplex PCR; TCRdb's table is partial and in-frame only. The sample carries tens of thousands of clones, about 95% recorded once. The sequenced sample consisted of CD4+ T cells from blood. The receptors were gathered from a human donor with juvenile idiopathic arthritis.

The genes are TRBV28 and TRBJ2-5; a weak D match, TRBD1 (6 bases). V was trimmed by 5 bases and J by 2 bases, leaving 21 bases between them. This CDR3 contains 17 residues. Germline CDR1 MDHEN, CDR2 SYDVKM. The CDR3 DNA follows: TGTGCCAGCAGTACTCTCCGGGACACCAAGAGGCAAGAGACCCAGTACTTC. As protein: CASSTLRDTKRQETQYF.

V is TRBV7-2 and J is TRBJ2-5; 8 positions match TRBD2. This CDR3 comprises 15 residues. Germline V gives CDR1 SGHTA, CDR2 FQGNSA. With V trimmed by 1 base and J by 5 bases, 6 bases remained unmatched. The CDR3 sequence is CASSLGLARMETQYF. In DNA, the CDR3 is TGTGCCAGCAGCTTAGGACTAGCGAGAATGGAGACCCAGTACTTC.

The chain links TRBV28 to TRBJ1-1, with TRBD1 as a possible D gene (6 bases). Per the germline V gene, CDR1 is MDHEN and CDR2 is SYDVKM. V lost 6 bases and J lost 3, with 17 bases in between. The CDR3 sequence is 15 residues long. CDR3: CASRTSRGKDTEAFF. The CDR3 bases are TGTGCCAGCAGGACTTCCAGGGGAAAGGACACTGAAGCTTTCTTT.

The V and J genes are TRBV12-2 and TRBJ2-1; no check of the table's D call, TRBD2, against the DNA was made. TRBV12-2 is a pseudogene. This CDR3 is built from 14 residues. This CDR3 reads CASRLAASGLEQFF. The CDR3 DNA sequence: TGTGCAAGTCGCTTAGCGGCTAGCGGTCTTGAGCAGTTCTTC.

This rearrangement joins TRBV7-2 to TRBJ1-1; a weak D match, TRBD1 (6 bases). This CDR3 contains 14 residues. The V gene lost 1 base and the J gene lost 5 bases, with 11 bases spanning the gap. CDR1 is SGHTA, CDR2 FQGNSA, per germline. CDR3 in DNA: TGTGCCAGCAGCTTAGTACAGGGAGGGACTGAAGCTTTCTTT. This sequence encodes CASSLVQGGTEAFF.

The J gene is TRBJ2-7, the V gene TRBV6-1; D is uncertain. V was cut by 5 bases and J by 3 bases, with 14 bases left in between. There are 14 residues in the CDR3. Germline assignment: CDR1 MNHNS and CDR2 SASEGT. The CDR3 sequence: CASSYFGQDYEQYF. DNA for the CDR3: TGTGCCAGCAGTTATTTTGGGCAGGACTACGAGCAGTACTTC.

The V gene is TRBV27, the J gene TRBJ2-7, with 7 positions matching TRBD2. The CDR3 covers 15 residues. The V segment lost 3 bases and the J segment 0 bases; nucleotides outside the gene matches: 5. Germline loops: CDR1 MNHEY, CDR2 SMNVEV (reference sequence). CDR3 DNA sequence: TGTGCCAGCAGTTTGACCGAGCGGGGCTCCTACGAGCAGTACTTC. Protein product: CASSLTERGSYEQYF.

The J gene is TRBJ2-7, the V gene TRBV28, with TRBD1 as a possible D gene (6 bases). Deletions cut 3 bases from V and 8 bases from J, with 14 bases between. Per germline, CDR1 MDHEN and CDR2 SYDVKM. This CDR3 is 13 amino acids long. CDR3: CASSFGQTFQQYF. The CDR3 DNA reads TGTGCCAGCAGTTTCGGACAGACTTTCCAGCAGTACTTC.

The chain uses TRBV7-9 and TRBJ1-5, with 12 bases fitting TRBD1. Germline V gene data show CDR1 as SEHNR and CDR2 as FQNEAQ (reference sequence). Germline trimming cut 10 bases from V and 2 bases from J; bases unmatched to any gene: 9. The CDR3 contains 16 residues. The CDR3 bases are TGTGCCACCGGGACAGGGGGCGATTGGGGCAATCAGCCCCAGCATTTT. Translating it yields CATGTGGDWGNQPQHF.

The V and J genes are TRBV5-1 and TRBJ1-2; tentative D call: TRBD1 (6 bases). Germline V gene data show CDR1 as SGHRS and CDR2 as YFSETQ. V gave up 4 bases and J gave up 7 bases, with 14 bases separating them. CDR3 size: 13 residues. The CDR3 DNA sequence: TGCGCCAGCAGCGCGGCAGGGGCGCTTGGCTACACCTTC. Protein: CASSAAGALGYTF.

V gene TRBV11-2 combines with J gene TRBJ2-1; TRBD2 is a possible D gene (6 bases). V dropped 2 bases and J dropped 6 bases, with 14 bases sitting between them. Per germline, CDR1 SGHAT and CDR2 FQNNGV. This CDR3 spans 15 amino acids. CDR3: CASSLISSVLNEQFF. CDR3 coding DNA: TGTGCCAGCAGCTTAATATCTAGCGTCCTCAATGAGCAGTTCTTC.

In DNA, the CDR3 is TGTGCCAGCACCCCTAGACAGGCCTTCGGTGAGCAGTTCTTC. It specifies CASTPRQAFGEQFF. V and J are TRBV2 and TRBJ2-1; maybe TRBD1 (6 bases). CDR1 is SNHLY, CDR2 FYNNEI, per germline. This CDR3 comprises 14 residues. V was pared by 7 bases and J by 9 bases, with 19 bases between.

The genes are TRBV28 and TRBJ2-1; 7 nucleotides match TRBD1. The CDR3 runs to 13 residues. V was pared by 5 bases and J by 10 bases, with 8 bases of the junction left unmatched. Germline CDR1 reads MDHEN; CDR2 reads SYDVKM. CDR3: CASSLPRGYEQFF. CDR3 in DNA: TGTGCCAGCAGTCTCCCCAGGGGGTACGAGCAGTTCTTC.

The chain links TRBV30 to TRBJ2-5; a possible D gene is TRBD1 (5 bases). The V end lost 3 bases, the J end lost 7 bases, and 27 bases lay between the germline ends. CDR3 length: 17 amino acids. Germline CDR1 and CDR2: GTSNPN and SVGIG (reference sequence). The CDR3 here is CAWRLGQLRLQERTQYF. The CDR3 nucleotides are TGTGCCTGGAGATTGGGGCAGTTGCGCCTGCAAGAGAGGACCCAGTACTTC.

V is TRBV7-9 and J is TRBJ1-2; D is unresolved. This CDR3 spans 14 amino acids. Trimming stripped 5 bases from V and 8 bases from J, with 18 bases between. The germline V gene encodes CDR1 SEHNR and CDR2 FQNEAQ (reference sequence). The CDR3 spells CASSPVGGSGGYTF. The CDR3 DNA follows: TGTGCCAGCAGCCCAGTGGGCGGGTCTGGGGGCTACACCTTC.

The rearrangement links TRBV29-1 to TRBJ1-2; TRBD1 matches at 10 bases. V trimming: 4 bases; J trimming: 4 bases; junction bases outside the gene matches: 3. This CDR3 is 13 amino acids long. The germline gives CDR1 SQVTM, CDR2 ANQGSEA. CDR3 region: CSVGRTGGYGYTF. CDR3 coding DNA: TGCAGCGTTGGTCGGACAGGGGGCTATGGCTACACCTTC.

The CDR3 DNA sequence: TGTGCCAGCAGCTTGATGGGGGACAGCCATCAGCCCCAGCATTTT. Amino acid sequence: CASSLMGDSHQPQHF. The genes are TRBV5-6 and TRBJ1-5; 7 bases agree with TRBD1. Germline V CDR1 and CDR2: SGHDT, YYEEEE. This CDR3 is 15 amino acids long. The J segment lost 5 bases and the V segment lost 1 base, leaving 6 bases of the junction unmatched. Combining the CDR3 with reference TRBV5-6 and TRBJ1-5 gives the whole variable domain DAGVTQSPTHLIKTRGQQVTLRCSPKSGHDTVSWYQQALGQGPQFIFQYYEEEERQRGNFPDRFSGHQFPNYSSELNVNALLLGDSALYLCASSLMGDSHQPQHFGDGTRLSIL.

The rearrangement uses TRBV10-2 and TRBJ2-5; D is unclear. The J call is doubtful: the DNA matches TRBJ2-7 better. Germline values: CDR1 WSHSY, CDR2 SAAADI. The CDR3 sequence is 13 residues long. This chain's CDR3 is CASSEPLSYEQYF. In DNA, the CDR3 is TGCGCCAGCAGTGAACCCCTTTCCTACGAGCAGTACTTC.

This clone has just a few counts. The chain has TRBV28 and TRBJ1-4, with TRBD1 matching 9 bases. Germline CDR1 is MDHEN and CDR2 is SYDVKM. The V and J ends lost 3 bases and 5 bases, in that order; junction bases with no gene match: 7. The CDR3 consists of 16 residues. The CDR3 region is CASSLQTGGANEKLFF. The CDR3 DNA follows: TGTGCCAGCAGTTTGCAAACAGGGGGCGCAAATGAAAAACTGTTTTTT.

V and J are TRBV6-5 and TRBJ1-2, with D possibly being TRBD1 (6 bases). CDR3 size: 13 residues. Trimming took off 6 bases at V and 2 bases at J, with 10 bases between the two ends. In germline, CDR1 is MNHEY, CDR2 SVGAGI. CDR3 nucleotides: TGTGCCAGCAGGATAACAGGGAACTATGGCTACACCTTC. Translated: CASRITGNYGYTF.

A word on this clone: A read error may produce the germline difference seen at one junction end. This sample includes further DNA sequences coding for the same CDR3. CDR3 nucleotide sequence: TGTGCCAGTACCTCAACCCCAGGGGGCGTTAATTCCCCCCTCCACTTT. Protein sequence: CASTSTPGGVNSPLHF. J is TRBJ1-6 and V is TRBV19; TRBD1 aligns across 8 bases. This CDR3 is 16 amino acids long. The germline V gene has CDR1 LNHDA and CDR2 SQIVND (reference sequence).

CDR3 DNA sequence: TGTGCCAGCTCACCGGATAGAGCAGGTGAGCAGTTCTTC. This gives the protein CASSPDRAGEQFF. The chain couples TRBV18 to TRBJ2-1; D is uncertain. Trimming left V 3 bases short and J 9 bases short, with 12 bases between. Germline CDR1 KGHSH, CDR2 LQKENI. The CDR3 runs to 13 residues.

The count of this clone is one. The J gene is TRBJ2-5, the V gene TRBV7-2; 8 nucleotides match TRBD2. CDR1 SGHTA and CDR2 FQGNSA come from the germline V gene. Trimming removed 0 bases from V and 2 bases from J; junction bases left unmatched: 5. The CDR3 sequence is 16 residues long. CDR3 region: CASSLAGTRVQETQYF. The CDR3 DNA sequence: TGTGCCAGCAGCTTAGCCGGGACTAGGGTGCAAGAGACCCAGTACTTC. Full variable domain (outside the CDR3, taken from reference TRBV7-2 and TRBJ2-5): GAGVSQSPSNKVTEKGKDVELRCDPISGHTALYWYRQSLGQGLEFLIYFQGNSAPDKSGLPSDRFSAERTGGSVSTLTIQRTQQEDSAVYLCASSLAGTRVQETQYFGPGTRLLVL.

The chain has TRBV5-5 and TRBJ1-4; D remains ambiguous. The CDR3 runs to 14 residues. V shed 3 bases and J shed 4 bases, with 10 bases lying between them. The germline CDR1 and CDR2 sequences are SGHKS and YYEKEE (reference sequence). Here the CDR3 DNA reads TGTGCCAGCAGCTCTGACGGACTTAATGAAAAACTGTTTTTT. Its translation is CASSSDGLNEKLFF. The variable domain in full, completed from reference TRBV5-5 and TRBJ1-4, reads DAGVTQSPTHLIKTRGQQVTLRCSPISGHKSVSWYQQVLGQGPQFIFQYYEKEERGRGNFPDRFSARQFPNYSSELNVNALLLGDSALYLCASSSDGLNEKLFFGSGTQLSVL.

The CDR3 protein is CASSENFGYTF. The CDR3 DNA reads as TGTGCCAGCAGTGAAAACTTCGGCTACACCTTC. This chain links TRBV2 with TRBJ1-2; D is unclear. The CDR3 runs to 11 residues. V lost 2 bases, J lost 8 bases, and 6 bases lay in between. Germline CDR1 and CDR2: SNHLY and FYNNEI.

The chain links TRBV11-2 to TRBJ1-3, with unresolved D. Trimming took 3 bases from V and 3 from J, leaving 12 bases between them. Germline-derived CDR1 and CDR2 are SGHAT and FQNNGV. The CDR3 extends over 15 amino acids. In nucleotides, the CDR3 is TGTGCCAGCAGCTTCGGGGAGTTGGGTGGAAACACCATATATTTT. Encoded protein: CASSFGELGGNTIYF.

V is TRBV11-2 and J is TRBJ2-5, with a tentative D call TRBD2 (6 bases). V was cut by 5 bases and J by 10 bases, with 14 bases left in between. Germline CDR1 is SGHAT and CDR2 is FQNNGV. The CDR3 extends over 12 amino acids. DNA of the CDR3: TGTGCCAGCAGCGGGGGGTCCGCGGGCCAGTACTTC. Translated: CASSGGSAGQYF.

The gene calls are TRBV9 and TRBJ2-3, with TRBD2 as a possible D gene (6 bases). V lost 4 bases and J 6 bases, leaving 9 bases between the germline ends. Germline lookup yields CDR1 SGDLS and CDR2 YYNGEE. The length of the CDR3 is 12 residues. This CDR3 reads CASSPLADTQYF. The CDR3 DNA is TGTGCCAGCAGCCCTCTAGCGGATACGCAGTATTTT.

Points on this clone: The sample contains more than one DNA sequence encoding this CDR3. V gene TRBV19 combines with J gene TRBJ1-2; no definite D call. In germline, CDR1 is LNHDA, CDR2 SQIVND (reference sequence). Trimming shortened V by 8 bases and J by 0 bases, and 16 bases separated the two germline ends. The length of the CDR3 is 15 residues. The CDR3 loop is CASLPDEDSNYGYTF. The CDR3, as DNA: TGTGCCAGTTTGCCCGACGAGGACTCTAACTATGGCTACACCTTC. Full variable domain (remainder filled in from reference TRBV19 and TRBJ1-2): DGGITQSPKYLFRKEGQNVTLSCEQNLNHDAMYWYRQDPGQGLRLIYYSQIVNDFQKGDIAEGYSVSREKKESFPLTVTSAQKNPTAFYLCASLPDEDSNYGYTFGSGTRLTVV.

The chain links TRBV5-1 to TRBJ2-2, with D possibly TRBD2 on 6 matching bases. This CDR3 spans 16 amino acids. Germline V lookup: CDR1 SGHRS, CDR2 YFSETQ. Trimming took off 0 bases at V and 0 bases at J, with 9 bases between the two ends. CDR3: CASSLAGTSNTGELFF. In DNA form, the CDR3 reads TGCGCCAGCAGCTTGGCTGGGACTTCGAACACCGGGGAGCTGTTTTTT.

The rearrangement joins TRBV11-3 to TRBJ2-3, with a weak D call TRBD1 (5 bases). This CDR3 has 13 residues. Germline CDR1 and CDR2: SGHNT and YENEEA. V was pared by 3 bases and J by 7 bases, with 11 bases between. In DNA form, the CDR3 reads TGTGCCAGCAGCTTGTCAGGGTTGAATACGCAGTATTTT. It encodes CASSLSGLNTQYF.